These 30 T cell receptor beta chains were sequenced from one sample in a study of blood T cell repertoires in COVID-19. TCRdb's table, derived via immunoSEQ multiplex PCR, lists solely in-frame clones and lacks some. The table has about 6,400 clones, roughly 82% seen once. Input material: peripheral blood. The receptors originated from a human donor with active COVID-19. The donor label of this sample is uncertain.

V is TRBV6-7 and J is TRBJ1-4, with D maybe TRBD1 (6 bases). TRBV6-7 is reported as an ORF; its role is uncertain. This CDR3 contains 14 residues. V shed 4 bases and J shed 7 bases, with 13 bases lying between them. The DNA for the CDR3 is TGTGCCAGCAGTTCCCGGGGGGCTGGTGAAAAACTGTTTTTT. Encoded protein: CASSSRGAGEKLFF.

This clone counts as medium-sized. This chain connects TRBV11-2 to TRBJ1-5; D gene unclear. V was pared by 1 base and J by 3 bases, with 16 bases between. Germline values: CDR1 SGHAT, CDR2 FQNNGV. This CDR3 region has 17 residues. CDR3 sequence (DNA): TGTGCCAGCAGCTTAGGGTCCGGCGGAGAATCCAATCAGCCCCAGCATTTT. Amino acids: CASSLGSGGESNQPQHF.

The chain couples TRBV6-6 to TRBJ2-6; TRBD2 matches at 15 bases. The CDR3 length is 20 residues. J lost 0 bases, V lost 6 bases, and 9 bases had no gene match. Germline V lookup: CDR1 MNHNY, CDR2 SVGAGI (reference sequence). The CDR3 bases are TGTGCCAGCAGCCCCGGACTAGCGGGGGGGCCCGGCTCTGGGGCCAACGTCCTGACTTTC. Translated, it gives CASSPGLAGGPGSGANVLTF.

The rearrangement uses TRBV19 and TRBJ1-1, with 12 nucleotides matching TRBD1. Germline V gives CDR1 LNHDA, CDR2 SQIVND (reference sequence). The CDR3 has 17 amino acids. V dropped 5 bases and J dropped 1; count of bases not matched to a gene: 8. In nucleotides, the CDR3 is TGTGCCAGTAGTCCCCGGGACAGGGGGCGAGGGAACACTGAAGCTTTCTTT. As protein: CASSPRDRGRGNTEAFF. Filled out from reference TRBV19 and TRBJ1-1, the complete variable domain reads DGGITQSPKYLFRKEGQNVTLSCEQNLNHDAMYWYRQDPGQGLRLIYYSQIVNDFQKGDIAEGYSVSREKKESFPLTVTSAQKNPTAFYLCASSPRDRGRGNTEAFFGQGTRLTVV.

V gene TRBV5-4 combines with J gene TRBJ1-5; 9 bases map to TRBD1. With 5 bases clipped from V and 9 bases from J, the junction kept 3 bases outside the gene matches. This CDR3 contains 12 residues. Germline CDR1 and CDR2: SGHNT and YYREEE (reference sequence). The CDR3 DNA sequence: TGTGCCAGCAGTTTGACAGGGGGGCCCCAGCATTTT. Its protein is CASSLTGGPQHF.

The CDR3 nucleotides read TGTGCCAGCAGTGACTTCCGGGACAGCATACACTACAATGAGCAGTTCTTC. The encoded protein is CASSDFRDSIHYNEQFF. The chain carries TRBV6-4 and TRBJ2-1; 7 nucleotides agree with TRBD1. The CDR3 totals 17 residues. Germline CDR1 reads MRHNA; CDR2 reads SNTAGT. V was pared by 1 base and J by 3 bases, with 9 bases of the junction left unmatched.

The chain recombines TRBV5-5 with TRBJ1-2; D might be TRBD1 (5 bases). Deletions cut 4 bases from V and 7 bases from J, with 17 bases between. Looked up from germline, CDR1 is SGHKS and CDR2 is YYEKEE (reference sequence). This CDR3 has 14 residues. The CDR3 loop is CASSGSGGALGYTF. CDR3 bases: TGTGCCAGCAGCGGCTCGGGTGGGGCGCTTGGCTACACCTTC.

This clone turned up a few times. The V and J genes are TRBV21-1 and TRBJ2-7; the DNA was not used to check the table's D call, TRBD1. TRBV21-1 is an annotated pseudogene. The CDR3 has 15 amino acids. The CDR3 is CASSKDRTGCYEQYF. CDR3 DNA: TGTGCCAGCAGCAAAGACAGGACAGGGTGCTACGAGCAGTACTTC.

This chain joins TRBV19 and TRBJ2-1, with 7 positions matching TRBD2. This CDR3 is 17 amino acids long. Germline V gives CDR1 LNHDA, CDR2 SQIVND (reference sequence). The V segment lost 3 bases and the J segment 0 bases; nucleotides outside the gene matches: 8. CDR3 coding DNA: TGTGCCAGTAGTATTATCCGACTAGCCTTCTCCTACAATGAGCAGTTCTTC. Amino acid sequence: CASSIIRLAFSYNEQFF.

This clone was recorded a few times. V and J are TRBV25-1 and TRBJ2-1, with D tentatively TRBD1 (5 bases). Trimming removed 0 bases from V and 0 bases from J, with 12 bases in between. The germline V gene encodes CDR1 MGHDK and CDR2 SYGVNS. The CDR3 contains 17 residues. CDR3 sequence (DNA): TGTGCCAGCAGTGAATATAGGACACTAAGCTCCTACAATGAGCAGTTCTTC. Its translation is CASSEYRTLSSYNEQFF.

This chain links TRBV6-1 with TRBJ2-5; D may be TRBD1 (5 bases). The germline CDR1 and CDR2 sequences are MNHNS and SASEGT. The V gene lost 2 bases and the J gene lost 5 bases, with 12 bases spanning the gap. This CDR3 comprises 14 residues. This CDR3 is CASSEPQGWETQYF. The CDR3 coding sequence is TGTGCCAGCAGTGAACCCCAGGGTTGGGAGACCCAGTACTTC.

The chain uses TRBV7-6 and TRBJ2-3; TRBD1 aligns across 11 bases. The CDR3 totals 16 residues. The trim removed 5 bases at V and 3 bases at J, leaving 7 bases unmatched. Germline CDR1 SGHVS, CDR2 FNYEAQ. CDR3 region: CASSLRTGGWTDTQYF. The CDR3 DNA reads as TGTGCCAGCAGCCTAAGGACAGGGGGCTGGACAGATACGCAGTATTTT.

The chain recombines TRBV6-5 with TRBJ2-2, with 8 bases lining up with TRBD2. This CDR3 has 15 residues. After removal of 6 bases from V and 0 bases from J, the junction contained 3 bases not matched to a gene. Germline CDR1 reads MNHEY; CDR2 reads SVGAGI. The CDR3 protein is CASSQTSANTGELFF. In nucleotides, the CDR3 is TGTGCCAGCAGCCAGACTAGCGCGAACACCGGGGAGCTGTTTTTT.

This chain uses TRBV7-2 with TRBJ2-1; TRBD2 agrees at 7 bases. V was clipped by 1 base and J by 0 bases; unmatched bases: 6. CDR3 size: 17 residues. CDR1 and CDR2 from the germline V gene are SGHTA and FQGNSA. The CDR3 nucleotides are TGTGCCAGCAGCTTAGAGTCGGGCGGGAGCTCCTACAATGAGCAGTTCTTC. This translates into CASSLESGGSSYNEQFF.

This rearrangement joins TRBV6-5 to TRBJ2-3; the D is unclear. The CDR3 covers 13 residues. Germline assignment: CDR1 MNHEY and CDR2 SVGAGI. Trimming took 7 bases from V and 1 from J, leaving 9 bases between them. CDR3 sequence reads: CASNSVRTDTQYF. The DNA for the CDR3 is TGTGCCAGCAATTCGGTCCGCACAGATACGCAGTATTTT.

The chain combines TRBV7-2 with TRBJ2-4; 8 bases match TRBD1. V shed 4 bases, J shed 0 bases, and the junction held 14 bases outside the gene matches. There are 19 residues in the CDR3. Germline CDR1 and CDR2: SGHTA and FQGNSA. This CDR3 is CASSSAGGKDPLAKNIQYF. The CDR3 region has the DNA TGTGCCAGCAGCTCAGCAGGGGGCAAAGATCCACTAGCCAAAAACATTCAGTACTTC.

The J gene is TRBJ2-7, the V gene TRBV7-6; perhaps TRBD2 as D (6 bases). Deletions cut 1 base from V and 1 base from J, with 11 bases between. CDR1 SGHVS and CDR2 FNYEAQ come from the germline V gene. The CDR3 covers 15 residues. The CDR3 protein is CASSLESGGSYEQYF. The CDR3 bases are TGTGCCAGCAGCTTAGAATCTGGGGGGTCCTACGAGCAGTACTTC.

V gene TRBV14 combines with J gene TRBJ2-7, with TRBD1 matching 8 bases. The junction had 4 bases not matched to a gene; V was cut back by 0 bases and J by 3 bases. The CDR3 is made up of 15 amino acids. Germline V CDR1 and CDR2: SGHDN, FVKESK. CDR3 DNA sequence: TGTGCCAGCAGCCAAGATGGGACAGGCCACTACGAGCAGTACTTC. Translation gives CASSQDGTGHYEQYF.

The genes are TRBV6-2 or TRBV6-3 and TRBJ2-2; D is undetermined. CDR1 MNHEY and CDR2 SVGEGT come from the germline V gene. CDR3 length equals 17 residues. V was trimmed by 0 bases and J by 1 base, leaving 12 bases between them. CDR3 nucleotides: TGTGCCAGCAGTTACTCTCCCGCAGAAAGGAACACCGGGGAGCTGTTTTTT. Translating it yields CASSYSPAERNTGELFF.

V gene TRBV9 combines with J gene TRBJ2-2; maybe TRBD1 (5 bases). The V gene's germline CDR1 is SGDLS and CDR2 YYNGEE. The CDR3 is 14 amino acids. The V end lost 3 bases, the J end lost 0 bases, and 6 bases lay between the germline ends. This CDR3 is CASSGTTNTGELFF. The CDR3 coding sequence is TGTGCCAGCAGCGGGACAACGAACACCGGGGAGCTGTTTTTT.

The chain is built from TRBV18 and TRBJ2-5; TRBD1 might be the D (6 bases). The germline CDR1 and CDR2 sequences are KGHSH and LQKENI. Trimming took 4 bases from V and 4 from J, leaving 10 bases between them. This CDR3 region has 13 residues. CDR3: CASSQQGRETQYF. CDR3 bases: TGTGCCAGCTCACAACAGGGAAGAGAGACCCAGTACTTC.

J is TRBJ2-5 and V is TRBV28; 10 positions match TRBD1. There are 15 residues in the CDR3. With V trimmed by 6 bases and J by 5 bases, 9 bases remained unmatched. CDR1 MDHEN and CDR2 SYDVKM come from the germline V gene. CDR3 bases: TGTGCCAGCAGAAGCGGACAGGGGGTCTGGGAGACCCAGTACTTC. This translates into CASRSGQGVWETQYF.

This chain connects TRBV30 to TRBJ1-5; 10 bases agree with TRBD1. The CDR3 is 13 amino acids. The ends lost 6 bases at V and 7 bases at J; junction bases unmatched: 6. CDR1 is GTSNPN, CDR2 SVGIG, per germline (reference sequence). The CDR3 sequence: CACPGQGRQPQHF. CDR3 sequence (DNA): TGTGCCTGTCCGGGACAGGGGAGGCAGCCCCAGCATTTT.

The V gene is TRBV4-3, the J gene TRBJ2-3; weak D call: TRBD2 (6 bases). Looked up from germline, CDR1 is LGHNA and CDR2 is YSLEER. Trimming pared 3 bases from V and 1 base from J, leaving 20 bases between. This CDR3 has 18 amino acids. CDR3 bases: TGCGCCAGCAGCCATGAATTTCGGGGGAAGTTCGGCACAGATACGCAGTATTTT. Amino acids: CASSHEFRGKFGTDTQYF.

The chain uses TRBV7-9 and TRBJ2-2; weak D call: TRBD2 (6 bases). Germline CDR1 SEHNR, CDR2 FQNEAQ (reference sequence). There are 16 residues in the CDR3. Between the trimmed V and J ends, which lost 6 bases and 4 bases, there was a span of 18 bases. In nucleotides, the CDR3 is TGTGCCAGCAGACGTAGTGTGGGGGGATCCACCGGGGAGCTGTTTTTT. Translated, it gives CASRRSVGGSTGELFF.

The V and J genes are TRBV10-2 and TRBJ2-7; a possible D gene is TRBD1 (5 bases). V lost 7 bases and J lost 7, with 11 bases in between. The CDR3 has 11 amino acids. Germline-derived CDR1 and CDR2 are WSHSY and SAAADI. CDR3 in DNA: TGCGCCAGCACACCCAGGGTAGAGCAGTACTTC. Translating gives CASTPRVEQYF.

The DNA of the CDR3 is TGTGCCAGCAGCAAAGTCTCCGGGTACGAGCAGTACTTC. It is translated as CASSKVSGYEQYF. This chain connects TRBV21-1 to TRBJ2-7; TRBD2, the D gene given by the table, was not confirmed from the DNA. TRBV21-1 corresponds to a pseudogene. The length of the CDR3 is 13 residues.

The chain combines TRBV3-1 (or the pseudogene TRBV3-2) with TRBJ1-1; D not certain. This CDR3 comprises 19 residues. V was clipped by 0 bases and J by 0 bases, with 20 bases between them. Looked up from germline, CDR1 is LGHDT and CDR2 is YNNKEL (reference sequence). The CDR3: CASSQDRFRLKLMNTEAFF. The CDR3 region has the DNA TGTGCCAGCAGCCAAGATAGGTTCCGACTAAAGCTCATGAACACTGAAGCTTTCTTT.

The chain is built from TRBV11-2 and TRBJ2-2; 9 bases agree with TRBD2. The CDR3 is 19 residues long. V shed 4 bases, J shed 0 bases, and the junction held 12 bases outside the gene matches. Germline V gene sequence: CDR1 SGHAT, CDR2 FQNNGV. Here the CDR3 DNA reads TGTGCCAGCAGCTGGAGGCGGGGGGGGACCCGCGCGAACACCGGGGAGCTGTTTTTT. Encoded protein: CASSWRRGGTRANTGELFF.

This chain connects TRBV29-1 to TRBJ2-5, with TRBD2 matching over 12 bases. The CDR3 consists of 14 residues. V shed 7 bases and J 6 bases; nucleotides not matched to a gene: 9. Germline-derived CDR1 and CDR2 are SQVTM and ANQGSEA. The CDR3 coding sequence is TGCAGCGGAGGACTAGCGGGAATGGTAAAGACCCAGTACTTC. Translated: CSGGLAGMVKTQYF. Complete variable domain (other parts from reference TRBV29-1 and TRBJ2-5): SAVISQKPSRDICQRGTSLTIQCQVDSQVTMMFWYRQQPGQSLTLIATANQGSEATYESGFVIDKFPISRPNLTFSTLTVSNMSPEDSSIYLCSGGLAGMVKTQYFGPGTRLLVL.